The subject of this entry is one TCR beta chain. The V and J ends lost 10 bases and 2 bases respectively, with 14 bases between them. This CDR3 has 13 residues. Germline V gene data show CDR1 as MNHEY and CDR2 as SVGAGI. The source of the sample is a study of blood T cell repertoires in COVID-19. The data were produced by immunoSEQ multiplex PCR, yet TCRdb's version contains in-frame clones alone and is incomplete. The table lists 350,000 to 450,000 clones, around nine tenths of them singletons. Material for sequencing was peripheral blood. The gene calls are TRBV6-5 and TRBJ1-1, with D unclear. The sequence derives from a woman aged 40 to 55 with COVID-19, enrolled during active disease. CDR3 DNA sequence: TGTGCCACCTCTAGTACTCTCAACACTGAAGCTTTCTTT. Its translation: CATSSTLNTEAFF.